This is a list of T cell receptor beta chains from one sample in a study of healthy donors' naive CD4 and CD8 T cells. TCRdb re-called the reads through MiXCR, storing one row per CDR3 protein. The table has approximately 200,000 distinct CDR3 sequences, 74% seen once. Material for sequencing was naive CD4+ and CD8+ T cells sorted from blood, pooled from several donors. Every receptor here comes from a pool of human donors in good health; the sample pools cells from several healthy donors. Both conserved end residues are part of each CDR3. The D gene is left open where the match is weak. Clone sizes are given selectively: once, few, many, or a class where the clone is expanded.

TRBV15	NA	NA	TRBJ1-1	TGTGCCACCAGCGGGGTAACGAACACTGAAGCTTTCTTT	CATSGVTNTEAFF
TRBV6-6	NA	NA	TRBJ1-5	TGTGCCAGCAGTTACTCGATATTCGATAGCAATCAGCCCCAGCATTTT	CASSYSIFDSNQPQHF
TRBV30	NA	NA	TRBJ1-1	TGTGCCTGGAGTGCGGGGAGACTAGCTTTCTTT	CAWSAGRLAFF
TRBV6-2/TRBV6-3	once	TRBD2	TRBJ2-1	TGTGCCAGCTCCGGGAGGGATGACAATGAGCAGTTCTTC	CASSGRDDNEQFF
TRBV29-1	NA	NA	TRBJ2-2	TGCAGCGTGGGGCCGGCTTGGGGGAGCACCGGGGAGCTGTTTTTT	CSVGPAWGSTGELFF
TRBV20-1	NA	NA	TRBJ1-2	TGCAGTGCCCCCGGCAGCGCGGGCTATGGCTACACCTTC	CSAPGSAGYGYTF
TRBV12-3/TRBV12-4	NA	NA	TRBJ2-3	TGTGCCAGCAGTTTAGGGTCGGGCACAGATACGCAGTATTTT	CASSLGSGTDTQYF
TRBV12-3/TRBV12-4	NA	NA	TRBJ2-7	TGTGCCAGCAGTTTCGCGGGCGACTACGAGCAGTACTTC	CASSFAGDYEQYF
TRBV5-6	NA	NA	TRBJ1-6	TGTGCCAGCAGCTTGGTCAGCAATTCACCCCTCCACTTT	CASSLVSNSPLHF
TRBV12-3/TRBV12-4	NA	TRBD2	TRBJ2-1	TGTGCCAGCAGGGGACTAGCGGGAACGTACAATGAGCAGTTCTTC	CASRGLAGTYNEQFF
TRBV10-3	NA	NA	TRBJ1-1	TGTGCCATCAGTGAGTCTGGGGTCGGCACTGAAGCTTTCTTT	CAISESGVGTEAFF
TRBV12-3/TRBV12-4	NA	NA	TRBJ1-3	TGTGCCAGCAGTTTTAGGTCAGGGCAGCAACGCGGAAACACCATATATTTT	CASSFRSGQQRGNTIYF
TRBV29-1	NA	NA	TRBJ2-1	TGCAGCGTTTGGAGGGCCGGAGACTACAATGAGCAGTTCTTC	CSVWRAGDYNEQFF
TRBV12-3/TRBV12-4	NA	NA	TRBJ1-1	TGTGCCAGCAGTCTTCTTCAGGGGAACACTGAAGCTTTCTTT	CASSLLQGNTEAFF
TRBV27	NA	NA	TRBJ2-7	TGTGCCAGCAGCCAAAGGGCAGGGCGTAGGGACGAGCAGTACTTC	CASSQRAGRRDEQYF
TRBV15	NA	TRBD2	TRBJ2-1	TGTGCCACCAGCAGTAGGACTAGCGGTCTTTACAATGAGCAGTTCTTC	CATSSRTSGLYNEQFF
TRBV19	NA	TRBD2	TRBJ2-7	TGTGCCAGTAGTCGGACTAGCGGGGTATCCTACGAGCAGTACTTC	CASSRTSGVSYEQYF
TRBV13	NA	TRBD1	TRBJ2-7	TGTGCCAGCAGCCAAGGACAGGGCGGTAGGGAGCAGTACTTC	CASSQGQGGREQYF
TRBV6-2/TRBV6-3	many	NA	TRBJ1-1	TGTGCCACCTCTTCCGGCCTCGAAGCTTTCTTT	CATSSGLEAFF
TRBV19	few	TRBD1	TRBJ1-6	TGTGCCAGTTCAAATACGGCGGGACAGACGAATTCACCCCTCCACTTT	CASSNTAGQTNSPLHF
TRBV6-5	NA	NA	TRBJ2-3	TGTGCCAGCAGTTACGGCGGGCCCAGCCCAGATACGCAGTATTTT	CASSYGGPSPDTQYF
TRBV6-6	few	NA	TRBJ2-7	TGTGCCAGCAGTTACCAGGTTTACGAGCAGTACTTC	CASSYQVYEQYF
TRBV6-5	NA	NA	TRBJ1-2	TGTGCCAGCAGTCCAGGGACCGCTGTCTATGGCTACACCTTC	CASSPGTAVYGYTF
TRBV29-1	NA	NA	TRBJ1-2	TGCAACGTTGAGTTTAGGCAGACGAACTATGGCTACACCTTC	CNVEFRQTNYGYTF
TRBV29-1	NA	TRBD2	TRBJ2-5	TGCAGCGTTGAAAGCGGGAGGACCAAAGAGACCCAGTACTTC	CSVESGRTKETQYF
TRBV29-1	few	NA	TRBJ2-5	TGCAGCGTTGACCGGGAGACCCAGTACTTC	CSVDRETQYF
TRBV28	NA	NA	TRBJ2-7	TGTGCCAGCAGTTGGGGGCGGGAGCAAACCTACGAGCAGTACTTC	CASSWGREQTYEQYF
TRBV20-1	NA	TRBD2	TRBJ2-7	TGCAGTGCCAGACTAGCGGTTTACCACGAGCAGTACTTC	CSARLAVYHEQYF
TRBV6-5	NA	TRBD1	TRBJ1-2	TGTGCCAGCAGTTCGATGACAGGGCAAACCTTC	CASSSMTGQTF
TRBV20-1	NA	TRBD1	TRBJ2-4	TGCAGTGCACGTAACAGGGGACCGCGAGCCAAAAACATTCAGTACTTC	CSARNRGPRAKNIQYF
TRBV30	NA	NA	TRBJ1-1	TGTGCCTGGAGTGCAACCCCGTACTTGAACACTGAAGCTTTCTTT	CAWSATPYLNTEAFF
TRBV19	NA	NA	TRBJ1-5	TGTGCCAGTAGAGGGAGGACACCGAATCAGCCCCAGCATTTT	CASRGRTPNQPQHF
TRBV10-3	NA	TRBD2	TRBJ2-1	TGTGCCATCAGTGAGGTAGCGGGAGTCAATGAGCAGTTCTTC	CAISEVAGVNEQFF
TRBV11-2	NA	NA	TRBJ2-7	TGTGCCAGCAGCCTTGGGCCATCCCCTCTCTACGAGCAGTACTTC	CASSLGPSPLYEQYF
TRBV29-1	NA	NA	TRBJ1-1	TGCAGCGTTGCGGGGAGGGATGAAGCTTTCTTT	CSVAGRDEAFF
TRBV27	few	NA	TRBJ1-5	TGTGCCAGCAGCTATTTGCCTCTCAATCAGCCCCAGCATTTT	CASSYLPLNQPQHF
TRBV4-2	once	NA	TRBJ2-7	TGTGCCAGCAGCCAGCGGACGGGACAAGGGCGCTACGAGCAGTACTTC	CASSQRTGQGRYEQYF